This entry lists 26 T cell receptor beta chains sequenced from one sample in a study of technical replicates of blood from several donors (dated by TCRdb to the late 2010s). Libraries were made using the immunoSEQ multiplex PCR assay. Here the immuneACCESS table is served through TCRdb, limited to in-frame sequences with V and J called. Missing clones are a known gap in these copies; in checked studies unresolved V genes cover under half, and the rest lacks a known reason. This sample gives about 61,000 clones in total; 97% of them show up just once. The top ten hold over 0.15% of the sample. Sequenced: T cells isolated from PBMCs. The receptors come from a human donor in good health.

The chain combines TRBV29-1 with TRBJ2-3, with 10 positions matching TRBD2. The V and J ends lost 1 base and 5 bases, in that order; junction bases with no gene match: 6. CDR1 is SQVTM and CDR2 is ANQGSEA in the germline V gene. The CDR3 consists of 15 residues. CDR3 region: CSVEASGGMGDTQYF. CDR3 sequence (DNA): TGCAGCGTTGAAGCTAGCGGGGGTATGGGAGATACGCAGTATTTT.

The chain combines TRBV25-1 with TRBJ1-1; D not resolved. The CDR3 length is 13 residues. Germline V gene data show CDR1 as MGHDK and CDR2 as SYGVNS. V gave up 4 bases and J gave up 4 bases, with 10 bases separating them. The chain's CDR3 is CASSAQEGTEAFF. CDR3 in DNA: TGTGCCAGCAGTGCGCAGGAGGGCACTGAAGCTTTCTTT.

The chain links TRBV12-5 to TRBJ1-2, with 8 bases that match TRBD1. Per the germline V gene, CDR1 is LGHNT and CDR2 is FRNRAP. J was trimmed by 4 bases and V by 6 bases; bases with no gene match: 13. This CDR3 region has 16 residues. CDR3 bases: TGTGCTAGTGGCTCGGGGACAGGCCCAAAATTCTATGGCTACACCTTC. As protein: CASGSGTGPKFYGYTF.

The chain is built from TRBV25-1 and TRBJ1-2; D remains unclear. This CDR3 is 14 amino acids long. Per the germline V gene, CDR1 is MGHDK and CDR2 is SYGVNS. Trimming removed 8 bases at V and 8 bases at J, with 21 bases between. The CDR3 protein is CASLVPDGDGGYTF. The DNA for the CDR3 is TGTGCCAGCCTAGTCCCGGACGGGGATGGCGGCTACACCTTC.

J is TRBJ1-1 and V is TRBV6-6; 8 bases align to TRBD1. The CDR3 length is 14 residues. V gave up 5 bases and J gave up 10 bases; unmatched junction bases: 12. CDR1 is MNHNY and CDR2 is SVGAGI in the germline V gene (reference sequence). CDR3 sequence (DNA): TGTGCCAGCAGTACGGACAGGGCCTTAATAGGAGCTTTCTTT. Its protein is CASSTDRALIGAFF.

This sequence joins TRBV6-1 and TRBJ2-7; 7 bases line up with TRBD1. Trimming at V came to 0 bases and at J to 6 bases, leaving 8 bases not matched to a gene. Per germline, CDR1 MNHNS and CDR2 SASEGT. There are 15 residues in the CDR3. The CDR3 DNA reads TGTGCCAGCAGTGAAGCGTCTAGGGGGCCCCCCGAGCAGTACTTC. Residues: CASSEASRGPPEQYF.

The gene calls are TRBV7-9 and TRBJ1-1, with D perhaps TRBD1 (6 bases). V was clipped by 0 bases and J by 3 bases, with 14 bases between them. CDR1 is SEHNR and CDR2 is FQNEAQ in the germline V gene (reference sequence). This CDR3 is 16 amino acids long. The CDR3 protein is CASSLAGHRVDTEAFF. The CDR3 nucleotides read TGTGCCAGCAGCTTAGCCGGGCACAGGGTAGACACTGAAGCTTTCTTT.

The chain carries TRBV4-1 and TRBJ2-1, with 8 nucleotides matching TRBD1. With V trimmed by 4 bases and J by 5 bases, 13 bases remained unmatched. The CDR3 is made up of 17 amino acids. In germline, CDR1 is MGHRA, CDR2 YSYEKL. The CDR3 nucleotides read TGCGCCAGCAGCCCGACAAGGACAGGGCGCCGCGACAATGAGCAGTTCTTC. This sequence encodes CASSPTRTGRRDNEQFF.

This clone was found once. The chain joins TRBV28 to TRBJ2-7, with 9 bases that match TRBD2. Germline loops: CDR1 MDHEN, CDR2 SYDVKM. With 5 bases clipped from V and 2 bases from J, the junction kept 4 bases outside the gene matches. CDR3 length: 14 amino acids. The CDR3 sequence: CASSTGLATYEQYF. CDR3 coding DNA: TGTGCCAGCAGTACGGGACTAGCCACCTACGAGCAGTACTTC.

This clone was seen only once. The chain links TRBV11-3 to TRBJ2-3; 10 nucleotides align to TRBD2. The germline gives CDR1 SGHNT, CDR2 YENEEA. CDR3 length: 15 amino acids. Germline trimming cut 4 bases from V and 0 bases from J; bases unmatched to any gene: 1. The CDR3 DNA reads TGTGCCAGCAGCTCGACTAGCGGGAGCACAGATACGCAGTATTTT. It specifies CASSSTSGSTDTQYF.

The V and J genes are TRBV11-2 and TRBJ1-2, with TRBD1 matching over 8 bases. J was trimmed by 7 bases and V by 0 bases; bases with no gene match: 10. The germline V gene encodes CDR1 SGHAT and CDR2 FQNNGV. There are 16 residues in the CDR3. The CDR3 is CASSLEGLDRVVGYTF. In nucleotides, the CDR3 is TGTGCCAGCAGCTTAGAGGGGTTGGACAGGGTGGTTGGCTACACCTTC.

This rearrangement joins TRBV12-5 to TRBJ1-5, with D uncertain. Germline assignment: CDR1 LGHNT and CDR2 FRNRAP. Trimming removed 2 bases at V and 5 bases at J, with 7 bases between. The CDR3 length is 13 residues. This chain's CDR3 is CASGLLEYQPQHF. CDR3 bases: TGTGCTAGTGGTTTGCTCGAGTATCAGCCCCAGCATTTT.

The CDR3 nucleotides are TGTGCCAGCAGTCTTTACAGGGTGAACACTGAAGCTTTCTTT. It specifies CASSLYRVNTEAFF. The gene calls are TRBV7-8 and TRBJ1-1, with D perhaps TRBD1 (6 bases). V lost 6 bases and J 0 bases, leaving 11 bases between the germline ends. The CDR3 runs 14 residues. Germline CDR1 and CDR2: SGHVS and FQNEAQ.

J is TRBJ2-5 and V is TRBV5-1, with 11 bases identical to TRBD1. CDR3 length equals 18 residues. V trimming: 6 bases; J trimming: 0 bases; junction bases outside the gene matches: 13. Germline CDR1 and CDR2: SGHRS and YFSETQ. CDR3 in amino acids: CASTGTGGTPWYQETQYF. CDR3 coding DNA: TGCGCCAGCACCGGGACAGGGGGTACCCCCTGGTACCAAGAGACCCAGTACTTC.

This chain links TRBV28 with TRBJ1-5, with D unresolved. The V end lost 2 bases, the J end lost 3 bases, and 8 bases lay between the germline ends. CDR3 length equals 14 residues. Germline V gene lookup returns CDR1 MDHEN and CDR2 SYDVKM. This CDR3 is CASSLGRNNQPQHF. In DNA, the CDR3 is TGTGCCAGCAGTTTAGGCAGGAACAATCAGCCCCAGCATTTT.

This clone was seen just once. The CDR3 sequence is CASSGGGRGEKLFF. CDR3 in DNA: TGTGCCAGCAGCGGGGGTGGGAGGGGCGAAAAACTGTTTTTT. The chain links TRBV9 to TRBJ1-4; maybe TRBD1 (5 bases). V was pared by 3 bases and J by 8 bases, with 14 bases between. This CDR3 is built from 14 residues. Germline V gene data show CDR1 as SGDLS and CDR2 as YYNGEE.

The chain links TRBV7-9 to TRBJ2-2; possible D gene TRBD1, 6 bases. V was shortened by 4 bases and J by 4 bases, with 10 bases between the two germline ends. Germline-derived CDR1 and CDR2 are SEHNR and FQNEAQ (reference sequence). The CDR3 has 14 amino acids. CDR3 loop: CASSSDRFTGELFF. CDR3 nucleotides: TGTGCCAGCAGCTCAGACAGGTTCACCGGGGAGCTGTTTTTT.

The gene calls are TRBV29-1 and TRBJ1-2; a possible D gene is TRBD1 (5 bases). V was clipped by 4 bases and J by 6 bases, with 12 bases between them. The CDR3 is made up of 12 amino acids. Germline CDR1 reads SQVTM; CDR2 reads ANQGSEA. The CDR3 here is CSVGGGKDGYTF. In DNA form, the CDR3 reads TGCAGCGTTGGTGGGGGGAAAGATGGCTACACCTTC.

The J gene is TRBJ1-6, the V gene TRBV7-3; possible D gene TRBD1, 6 bases. This CDR3 is 15 amino acids long. From germline, CDR1 is SGHTA and CDR2 FQGTGA. V lost 4 bases, J lost 6 bases, and 13 bases lay in between. The CDR3 sequence: CASSSTGQPNSPLHF. CDR3 bases: TGTGCCAGCAGCTCCACCGGACAGCCTAATTCACCCCTCCACTTT.

The chain carries TRBV6-5 and TRBJ2-7; 8 bases agree with TRBD1. The CDR3 covers 15 residues. Germline loops: CDR1 MNHEY, CDR2 SVGAGI. V gave up 7 bases and J gave up 4 bases; unmatched junction bases: 12. The CDR3 reads CASTLTGGFGYEQYF. The CDR3 nucleotides read TGTGCCAGCACCCTAACAGGGGGGTTCGGGTACGAGCAGTACTTC.

V and J are TRBV7-9 and TRBJ2-7; 7 positions agree with TRBD1. The CDR3 sequence is 16 residues long. Germline loops: CDR1 SEHNR, CDR2 FQNEAQ (reference sequence). Trimming cost V 5 bases and J 5 bases; bases outside gene matches: 15. CDR3 sequence reads: CASSLRRQGFVNEQYF. The CDR3 DNA reads as TGTGCCAGCAGCCTTAGACGACAGGGATTCGTGAACGAGCAGTACTTC.

This clone was observed once. CDR3 nucleotides: TGTGCCAGCGATATGGGCACTCCTCAAGAGACCCAGTACTTC. Translating it yields CASDMGTPQETQYF. The chain links TRBV6-1 to TRBJ2-5; D remains ambiguous. The CDR3 has 14 residues. Trimming shortened V by 8 bases and J by 2 bases, and 15 bases separated the two germline ends. CDR1 and CDR2 (germline): MNHNS, SASEGT.

This CDR3 reads CASSEPARGETQYF. As DNA, the CDR3 is TGTGCCAGCAGTGAGCCAGCGAGAGGAGAGACCCAGTACTTC. The chain links TRBV6-1 to TRBJ2-5; D ambiguous. This CDR3 is built from 14 residues. Trimming took off 3 bases at V and 4 bases at J, with 12 bases between the two ends. Germline V gene data show CDR1 as MNHNS and CDR2 as SASEGT.

This chain joins TRBV5-1 and TRBJ1-2; D unresolved. Germline lookup yields CDR1 SGHRS and CDR2 YFSETQ. V was trimmed by 1 base and J by 1 base, leaving 8 bases between them. The CDR3 runs to 14 residues. The CDR3 protein is CASSLLQNNYGYTF. The CDR3 DNA follows: TGCGCCAGCAGCTTGTTACAGAATAACTATGGCTACACCTTC.

This clone was counted a few times. This chain links TRBV7-9 with TRBJ1-2, with no clear D. Germline loops: CDR1 SEHNR, CDR2 FQNEAQ (reference sequence). The CDR3 runs 18 residues. V lost 1 base, J lost 6 bases, and 24 bases lay in between. The CDR3 region is CASSLVGGAWLIRHGYTF. In DNA form, the CDR3 reads TGTGCCAGCAGCTTAGTAGGCGGAGCATGGCTTATCCGGCATGGCTACACCTTC.

The gene calls are TRBV5-5 and TRBJ2-1; 12 bases agree with TRBD2. Germline CDR1 and CDR2: SGHKS and YYEKEE (reference sequence). The CDR3 extends over 17 amino acids. V was clipped by 7 bases and J by 6 bases; unmatched bases: 14. The CDR3 here is CASELRLAGGLANEQFF. CDR3 sequence (DNA): TGTGCCAGCGAACTTCGGCTAGCGGGAGGGCTTGCCAATGAGCAGTTCTTC.